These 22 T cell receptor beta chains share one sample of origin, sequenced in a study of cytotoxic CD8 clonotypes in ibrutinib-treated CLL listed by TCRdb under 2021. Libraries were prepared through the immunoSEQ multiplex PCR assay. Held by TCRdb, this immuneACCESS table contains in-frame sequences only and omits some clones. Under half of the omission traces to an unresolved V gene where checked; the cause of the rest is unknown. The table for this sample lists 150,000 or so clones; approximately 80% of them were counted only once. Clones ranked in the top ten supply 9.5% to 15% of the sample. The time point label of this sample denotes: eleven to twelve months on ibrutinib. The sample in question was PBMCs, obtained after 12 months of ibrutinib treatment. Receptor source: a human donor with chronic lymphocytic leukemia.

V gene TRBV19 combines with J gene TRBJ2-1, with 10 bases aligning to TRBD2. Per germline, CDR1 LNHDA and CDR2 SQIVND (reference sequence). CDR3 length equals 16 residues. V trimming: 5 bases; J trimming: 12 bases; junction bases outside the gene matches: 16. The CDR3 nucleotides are TGTGCCAGTAGTCGGCGGGCTAGCGGGAGCGGAGGGAGGCAGTTCTTC. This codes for CASSRRASGSGGRQFF.

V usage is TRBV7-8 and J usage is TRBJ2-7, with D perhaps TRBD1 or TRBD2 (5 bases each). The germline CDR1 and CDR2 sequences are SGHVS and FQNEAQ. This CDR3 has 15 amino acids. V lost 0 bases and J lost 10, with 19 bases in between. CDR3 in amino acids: CASSLARASGRSQYF. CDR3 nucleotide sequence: TGTGCCAGCAGCTTAGCAAGGGCCTCGGGGCGAAGCCAGTACTTC.

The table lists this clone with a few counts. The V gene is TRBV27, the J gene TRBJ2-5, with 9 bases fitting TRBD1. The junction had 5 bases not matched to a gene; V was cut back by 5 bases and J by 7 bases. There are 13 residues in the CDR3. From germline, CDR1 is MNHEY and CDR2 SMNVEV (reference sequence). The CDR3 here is CASSQGQGGTQYF. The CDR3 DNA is TGTGCCAGCAGTCAGGGACAGGGAGGGACCCAGTACTTC.

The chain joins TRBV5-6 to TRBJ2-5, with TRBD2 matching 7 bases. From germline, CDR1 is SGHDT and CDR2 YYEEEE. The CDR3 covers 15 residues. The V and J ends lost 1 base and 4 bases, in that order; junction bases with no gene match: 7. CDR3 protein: CASSLLGRRPETQYF. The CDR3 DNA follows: TGTGCCAGCAGCTTGCTCGGGAGGCGCCCAGAGACCCAGTACTTC.

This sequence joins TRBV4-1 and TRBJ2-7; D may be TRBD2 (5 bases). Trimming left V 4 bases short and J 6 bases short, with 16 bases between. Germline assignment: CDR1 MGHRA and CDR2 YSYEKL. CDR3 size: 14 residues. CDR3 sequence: CASSRLREYGEQYF. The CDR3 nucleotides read TGCGCCAGCAGCCGGTTGAGGGAATACGGCGAGCAGTACTTC.

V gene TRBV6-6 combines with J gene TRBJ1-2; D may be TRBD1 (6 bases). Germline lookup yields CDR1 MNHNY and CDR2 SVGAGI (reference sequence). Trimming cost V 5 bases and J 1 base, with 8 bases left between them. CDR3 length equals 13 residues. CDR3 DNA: TGTGCCAGCAGTAAGGACAGTAACTATGGCTACACCTTC. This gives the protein CASSKDSNYGYTF.

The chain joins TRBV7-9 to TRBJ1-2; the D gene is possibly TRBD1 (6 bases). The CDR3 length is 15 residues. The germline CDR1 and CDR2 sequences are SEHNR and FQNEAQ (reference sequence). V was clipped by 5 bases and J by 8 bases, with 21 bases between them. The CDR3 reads CASSGGPTLDPGYTF. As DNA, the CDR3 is TGTGCCAGCAGCGGGGGGCCGACACTAGATCCGGGCTACACCTTC.

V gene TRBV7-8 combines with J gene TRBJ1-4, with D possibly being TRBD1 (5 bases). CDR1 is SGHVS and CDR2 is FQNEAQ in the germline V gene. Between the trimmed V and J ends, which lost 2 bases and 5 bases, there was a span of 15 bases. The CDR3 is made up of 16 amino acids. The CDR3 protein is CASSLRRWDPNEKLFF. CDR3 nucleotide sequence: TGTGCCAGCAGCTTACGCAGGTGGGACCCGAATGAAAAACTGTTTTTT.

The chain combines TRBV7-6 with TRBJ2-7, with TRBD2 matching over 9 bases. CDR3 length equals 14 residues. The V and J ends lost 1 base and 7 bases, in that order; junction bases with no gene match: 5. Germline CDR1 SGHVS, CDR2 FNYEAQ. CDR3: CASSLGAGGPEQYF. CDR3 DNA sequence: TGTGCCAGCAGCTTAGGGGCGGGAGGGCCTGAGCAGTACTTC.

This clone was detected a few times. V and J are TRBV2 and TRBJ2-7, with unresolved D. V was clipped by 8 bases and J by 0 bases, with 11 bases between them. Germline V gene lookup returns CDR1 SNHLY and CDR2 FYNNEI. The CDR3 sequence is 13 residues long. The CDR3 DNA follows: TGTGCCAGCTTCGAACTCTTCTCCTACGAGCAGTACTTC. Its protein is CASFELFSYEQYF.

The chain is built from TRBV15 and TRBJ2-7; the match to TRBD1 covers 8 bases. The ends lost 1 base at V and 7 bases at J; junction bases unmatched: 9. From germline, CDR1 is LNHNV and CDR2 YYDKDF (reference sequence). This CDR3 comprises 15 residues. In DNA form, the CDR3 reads TGTGCCACCAGCAGAGGTGTCAGGGGGCGATTTGAGCAGTACTTC. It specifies CATSRGVRGRFEQYF.

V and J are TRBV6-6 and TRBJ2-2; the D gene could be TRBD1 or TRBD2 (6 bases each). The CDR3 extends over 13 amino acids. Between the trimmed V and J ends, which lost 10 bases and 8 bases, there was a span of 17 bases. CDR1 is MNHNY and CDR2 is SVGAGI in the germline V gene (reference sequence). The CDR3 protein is CAIGTTGAGELFF. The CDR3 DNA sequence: TGTGCCATAGGGACCACGGGGGCTGGGGAGCTGTTTTTT.

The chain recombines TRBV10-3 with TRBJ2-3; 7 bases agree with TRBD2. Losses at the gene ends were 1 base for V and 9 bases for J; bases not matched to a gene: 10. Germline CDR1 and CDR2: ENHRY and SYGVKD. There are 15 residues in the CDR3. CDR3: CAISEFGGSSGTQYF. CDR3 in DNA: TGTGCCATCAGTGAGTTTGGCGGGAGTTCGGGGACGCAGTATTTT.

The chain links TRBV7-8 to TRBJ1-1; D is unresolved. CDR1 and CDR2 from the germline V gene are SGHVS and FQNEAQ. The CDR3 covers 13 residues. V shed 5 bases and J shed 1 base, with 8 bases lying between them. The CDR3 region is CASSLSENTEAFF. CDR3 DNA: TGTGCCAGCAGCCTATCAGAGAACACTGAAGCTTTCTTT.

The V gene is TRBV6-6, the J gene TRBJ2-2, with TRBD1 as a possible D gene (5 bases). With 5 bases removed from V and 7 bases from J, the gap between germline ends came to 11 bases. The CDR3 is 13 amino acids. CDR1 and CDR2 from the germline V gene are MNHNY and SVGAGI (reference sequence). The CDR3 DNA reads TGTGCCAGCAGTCGAGACAGCTACGGGGAGCTGTTTTTT. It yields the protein CASSRDSYGELFF.

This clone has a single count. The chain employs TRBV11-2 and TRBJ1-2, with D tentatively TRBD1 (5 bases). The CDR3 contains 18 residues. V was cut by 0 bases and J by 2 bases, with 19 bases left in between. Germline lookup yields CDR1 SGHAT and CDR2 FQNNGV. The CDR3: CASSLDLATGPLNYGYTF. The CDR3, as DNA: TGTGCCAGCAGCTTAGATTTGGCCACGGGGCCGCTGAACTATGGCTACACCTTC.

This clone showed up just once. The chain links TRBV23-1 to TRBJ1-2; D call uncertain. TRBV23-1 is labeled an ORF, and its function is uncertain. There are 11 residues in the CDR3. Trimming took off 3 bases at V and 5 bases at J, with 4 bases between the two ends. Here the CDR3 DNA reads TGCGCCAGCAGTCACCATTATGGCTACACCTTC. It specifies CASSHHYGYTF.

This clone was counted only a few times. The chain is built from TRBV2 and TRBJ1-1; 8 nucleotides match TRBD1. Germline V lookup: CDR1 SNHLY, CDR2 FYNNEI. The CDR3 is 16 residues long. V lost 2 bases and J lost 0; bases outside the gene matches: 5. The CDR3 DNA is TGTGCCAGCAGTGAACGTCAGGGGGCATTGAACACTGAAGCTTTCTTT. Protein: CASSERQGALNTEAFF.

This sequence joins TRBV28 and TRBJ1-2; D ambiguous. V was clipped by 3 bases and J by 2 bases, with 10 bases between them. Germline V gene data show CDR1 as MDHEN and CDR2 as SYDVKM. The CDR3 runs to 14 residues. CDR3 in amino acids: CASSLVQANYGYTF. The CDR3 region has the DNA TGTGCCAGCAGTTTGGTGCAAGCCAACTATGGCTACACCTTC.

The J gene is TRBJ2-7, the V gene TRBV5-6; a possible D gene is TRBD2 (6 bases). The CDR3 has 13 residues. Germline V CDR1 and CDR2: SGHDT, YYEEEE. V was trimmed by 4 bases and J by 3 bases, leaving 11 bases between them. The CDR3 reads CASSRGLSYEQYF. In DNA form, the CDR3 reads TGTGCCAGCAGCCGGGGACTGAGCTACGAGCAGTACTTC.

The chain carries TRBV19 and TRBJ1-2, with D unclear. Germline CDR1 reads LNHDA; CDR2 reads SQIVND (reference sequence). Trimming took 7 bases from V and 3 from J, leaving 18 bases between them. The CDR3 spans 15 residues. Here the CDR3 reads CASNSPAGIDYGYTF. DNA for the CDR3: TGTGCCAGTAATAGCCCGGCAGGAATCGACTATGGCTACACCTTC. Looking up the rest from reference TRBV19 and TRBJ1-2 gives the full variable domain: DGGITQSPKYLFRKEGQNVTLSCEQNLNHDAMYWYRQDPGQGLRLIYYSQIVNDFQKGDIAEGYSVSREKKESFPLTVTSAQKNPTAFYLCASNSPAGIDYGYTFGSGTRLTVV.

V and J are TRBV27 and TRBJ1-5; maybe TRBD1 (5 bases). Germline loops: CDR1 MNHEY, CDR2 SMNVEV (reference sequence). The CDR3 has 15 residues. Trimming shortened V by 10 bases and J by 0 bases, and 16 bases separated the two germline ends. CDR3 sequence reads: CATDSRGVSNQPQHF. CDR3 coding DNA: TGTGCCACCGATAGTAGGGGAGTTAGCAATCAGCCCCAGCATTTT.